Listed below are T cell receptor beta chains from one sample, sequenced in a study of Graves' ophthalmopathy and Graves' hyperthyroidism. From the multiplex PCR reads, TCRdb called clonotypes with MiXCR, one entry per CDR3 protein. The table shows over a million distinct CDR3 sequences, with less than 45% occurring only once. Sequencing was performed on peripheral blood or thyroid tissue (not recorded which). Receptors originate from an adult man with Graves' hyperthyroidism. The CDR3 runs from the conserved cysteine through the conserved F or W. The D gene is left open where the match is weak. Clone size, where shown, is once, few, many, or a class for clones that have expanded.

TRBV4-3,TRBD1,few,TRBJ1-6,CASSQFTGTDNSPLHF,TGCGCCAGCAGCCAATTCACCGGGACAGATAATTCACCCCTCCACTTT
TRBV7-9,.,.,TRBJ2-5,CASSLSPSGLQETQYF,TGTGCCAGCAGCTTGTCTCCATCGGGGTTACAAGAGACCCAGTACTTC
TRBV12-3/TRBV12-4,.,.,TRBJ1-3,CASSVGTRSGNTIYF,TGTGCCAGCAGTGTCGGGACCCGCTCTGGAAACACCATATATTTT
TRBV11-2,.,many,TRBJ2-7,CASSSGFSSYEQYF,TGTGCCAGCAGCTCCGGGTTTAGCTCCTACGAGCAGTACTTC
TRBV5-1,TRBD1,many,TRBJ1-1,CASRVGAGGTEAFF,TGCGCCAGCAGGGTCGGAGCAGGGGGCACTGAAGCTTTCTTT
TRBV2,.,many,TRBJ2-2,CASRVGMADTGELFF,TGTGCCAGCAGGGTCGGAATGGCGGACACCGGGGAGCTGTTTTTT
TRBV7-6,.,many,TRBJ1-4,CASSRDTGSGKLFF,TGTGCCAGCAGCCGCGATACAGGGTCCGGAAAACTGTTTTTT
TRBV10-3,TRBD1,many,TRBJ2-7,CAISSRGTGSYEQYF,TGTGCCATCAGTTCCCGAGGGACAGGGTCCTACGAGCAGTACTTC
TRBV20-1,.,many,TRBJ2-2,CSARSPQGNTGELFF,TGCAGTGCTAGAAGCCCCCAGGGAAACACCGGGGAGCTGTTTTTT
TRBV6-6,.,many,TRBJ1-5,CASNKRADNQPQHF,TGTGCCAGCAATAAGAGGGCCGACAATCAGCCCCAGCATTTT
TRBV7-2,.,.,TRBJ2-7,CATSLGRSTRGSYEQYF,TGTGCCACCAGCTTAGGACGGTCAACAAGGGGATCCTACGAGCAGTACTTC
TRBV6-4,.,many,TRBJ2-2,CASSDEGGNTGELFF,TGTGCCAGCAGTGACGAAGGGGGGAACACCGGGGAGCTGTTTTTT
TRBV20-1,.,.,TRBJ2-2,CSASQGNQPGELFF,TGCAGTGCTAGCCAGGGAAATCAGCCCGGGGAGCTGTTTTTT
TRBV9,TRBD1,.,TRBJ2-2,CASSPTLTGLSTGELFF,TGTGCCAGCAGTCCTACTTTGACAGGGTTGAGCACCGGGGAGCTGTTTTTT
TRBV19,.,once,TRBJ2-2,CASKILGNTGELFF,TGTGCCAGTAAGATCCTAGGAAACACCGGGGAGCTGTTTTTT
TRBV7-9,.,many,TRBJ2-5,CASSGRDTKFQETQYF,TGTGCCAGCAGCGGCCGGGACACGAAGTTTCAAGAGACCCAGTACTTC
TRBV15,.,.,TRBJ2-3,CATSSGESATDTQYF,TGTGCCACCAGCAGCGGGGAGTCAGCCACAGATACGCAGTATTTT